The entry below describes one T cell receptor beta chain. CDR3 size: 14 residues. The germline CDR1 and CDR2 sequences are SQVTM and ANQGSEA. Trimming took 6 bases from V and 3 from J; bases not matched to a gene: 5. This sample was taken from a study of cytomegalovirus exposure and HLA in healthy donors. The PCR used 60 Vbeta and 13 Jbeta primers. Some clones are missing from TCRdb's copy, which holds only in-frame ones; the method was immunoSEQ multiplex PCR. The data show over 85,000 clones, roughly 80% seen once. The sequenced material came from PBMCs. The V call is TRBV29-1, the J call TRBJ2-1, with 10 positions matching TRBD2. The receptor comes from a man aged 40-49 years in good health and CMV-seronegative. This CDR3 reads CSVDTSGIYNEQFF. CDR3 coding DNA: TGCAGCGTCGATACTAGCGGGATCTACAATGAGCAGTTCTTC.